This TCR beta chain appears in the sequencing data of a study of CD8+ T cells in alopecia areata. The authors sorted CD4+ and CD8+ T cells from PBMCs. Investigators isolated RNA and reverse transcribed it into cDNA to act as the sequencing template. The protocol was immunoSEQ multiplex PCR, while the TCRdb copy is restricted to in-frame clones and leaves out a portion. The sample includes a few hundred thousand clones, under 70% of them seen just once. V lost 1 base and J 1 base, leaving 4 bases between the germline ends. The CDR3 is made up of 13 amino acids. Germline values: CDR1 MNHEY, CDR2 SMNVEV (reference sequence).

This receptor was obtained from a human donor with alopecia areata. The sequencing here drew on CD4+ T cells sorted from blood, taken at week 0. V is TRBV27 and J is TRBJ1-1; the D is unclear. CDR3 coding DNA: TGTGCCAGCAGTTTATACACGAACACTGAAGCTTTCTTT. Translated, it gives CASSLYTNTEAFF.